The 3 T cell receptor beta chains in this list originate from one sample, sequenced in a study of T cell responses to AZD1222 COVID-19 vaccine. The data were produced by immunoSEQ multiplex PCR, yet TCRdb's version contains in-frame clones alone and is incomplete. The sample holds about 97,000 clones, about 88% seen once. The source was peripheral blood, collected on day 0 of AZD1222 vaccination. The receptor set was obtained from an adult in good health.

This sequence joins TRBV27 and TRBJ1-2; D might be TRBD1 (5 bases). The V end was cut by 6 bases, the J end by 3 bases, with 17 bases between. Per the germline V gene, CDR1 is MNHEY and CDR2 is SMNVEV (reference sequence). The CDR3 contains 15 residues. The CDR3 loop is CASRYFGGSHYGYTF. The CDR3 bases are TGTGCCAGCAGGTACTTTGGGGGATCGCACTATGGCTACACCTTC.

CDR3 sequence (DNA): TGTGCCAGCAGCCCAATTCCGAGGTTTGGCTACACCTTC. Translated: CASSPIPRFGYTF. This chain joins TRBV11-2 and TRBJ1-2; no firm D call. V lost 5 bases to trimming and J lost 7 bases, with 14 bases between them. Germline CDR1 is SGHAT and CDR2 is FQNNGV. The CDR3 consists of 13 residues.

As to this clone: A read error may account for a junction end that differs from germline. The chain combines TRBV4-3 with TRBJ2-1, with 15 bases aligning to TRBD2. CDR1 and CDR2 (germline): LGHNA, YSLEER. The CDR3 runs to 16 residues. The CDR3, as DNA: TGCGCCAGCAGCCAGGGACTAGCGGGGGGATACAGTGAGCAGTTCTTC. It is translated as CASSQGLAGGYSEQFF.